This T cell receptor beta chain was obtained from a study of cytomegalovirus exposure and HLA in healthy donors. Study summary: The 120 validation repertoires were produced on the same platform as the roughly 660 repertoires of the first cohort. This was reported in a later analysis.

Remarks on this clone: The antigen remains undetermined.

The donors were in the roughly 120-subject validation cohort; that cohort was separate from the roughly 660-subject first cohort. Repertoires were generated with immunoSEQ multiplex PCR, while TCRdb's copy carries only in-frame clones and drops some. The sample holds some 99,000 clones; almost 90% are singletons and the top ten take about 2%. The CDR3 covers 13 residues. Trimming took 6 bases from V and 6 from J, leaving 13 bases between them. Germline lookup yields CDR1 SGHTA and CDR2 FQGTGA. Study results and caveats: Whilst most TCR sequences proved rare, a subset of public TCRs occurred across many donors.

This receptor was taken from a woman aged 18-29 years in good health and CMV-seronegative. The material sequenced was PBMCs. The chain uses TRBV7-3 and TRBJ2-3, with D possibly being TRBD2 (5 bases). Here the CDR3 reads CASSPPGVDTQYF. In nucleotides, the CDR3 is TGTGCCAGCAGTCCCCCCGGGGTGGATACGCAGTATTTT.